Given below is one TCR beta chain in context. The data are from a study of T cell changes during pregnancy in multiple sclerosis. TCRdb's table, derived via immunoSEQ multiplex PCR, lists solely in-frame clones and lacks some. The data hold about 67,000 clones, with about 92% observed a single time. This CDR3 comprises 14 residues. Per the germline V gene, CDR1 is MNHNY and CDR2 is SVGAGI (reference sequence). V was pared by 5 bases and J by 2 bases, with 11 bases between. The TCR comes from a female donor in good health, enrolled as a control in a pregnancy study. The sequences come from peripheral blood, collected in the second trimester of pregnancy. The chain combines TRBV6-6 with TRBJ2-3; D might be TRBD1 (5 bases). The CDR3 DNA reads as TGTGCCAGCAGTAGAGACAGCTTCACAGATACGCAGTATTTT. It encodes CASSRDSFTDTQYF.